This T cell receptor beta chain derives from a study of response to subunit inactivated influenza vaccine (dated by TCRdb to 2017 to 2018). Concerning the study at large: Deep quantitative profiling of the T cell receptor repertoire was used in the study to follow responses to a trivalent subunit inactivated influenza vaccine. Paper-wide results and their limitations: According to the authors, only a limited number of new T cells may be recruited by each seasonal influenza vaccination.

Notes on this clonotype: Its antigen is unknown. No base quality information exists; no much larger clone differs at one position.

Libraries were built with RT-PCR. The sample was run on an Illumina HiSeq 2500. Starting from the raw public reads, TCRdb applied fastp trimming at Q25, assembled clones with MiXCR and retained in-frame beta chains. All rows with the same CDR3 protein become a single entry with the most common DNA and genes. The sample table records 710,000 or so distinct CDR3 sequences; around 16% of these occur just once. The ten top clones hold around a tenth of the sample. The germline V gene provides CDR1 MNHNS and CDR2 SASEGT. The junction shows trimming of 11 bases on V and 5 bases on J, and the gene matches do not reach 12 bases of it. Its CDR3 holds 13 amino acids, cysteine through phenylalanine. Only CDR3 DNA remains: 39 bases, in frame from the first base.

This clonotype was sampled from a man between 45 and 60 years old who received an inactivated influenza vaccine. Donor details come from another sample of the same person, matched by shared clones. The sample was PBMCs from blood, taken about 13 days after vaccination. This receptor chain uses TRBV6-1 and TRBJ2-7; 7 middle bases align to TRBD2. The DNA reads TGTGCCTCCGGCGGGAGAATTAACCACGAGCAGTACTTC. Its translation reads: CASGGRINHEQYF.